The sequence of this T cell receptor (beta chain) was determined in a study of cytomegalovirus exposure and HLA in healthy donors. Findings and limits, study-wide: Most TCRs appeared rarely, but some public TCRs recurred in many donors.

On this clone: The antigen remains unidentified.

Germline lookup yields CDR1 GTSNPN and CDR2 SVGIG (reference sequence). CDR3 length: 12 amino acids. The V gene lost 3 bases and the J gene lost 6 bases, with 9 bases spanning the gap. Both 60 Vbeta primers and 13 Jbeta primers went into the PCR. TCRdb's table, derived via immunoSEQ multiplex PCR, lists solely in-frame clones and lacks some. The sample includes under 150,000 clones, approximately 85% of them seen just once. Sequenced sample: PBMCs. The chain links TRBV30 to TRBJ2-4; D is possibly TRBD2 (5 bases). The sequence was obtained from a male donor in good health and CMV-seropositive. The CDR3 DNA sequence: TGTGCCTGGAGCCCGAGGGTAAACATTCAGTACTTC. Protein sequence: CAWSPRVNIQYF.